The sequence of this T cell receptor (beta chain) was determined in a study of T cells in Graves' hyperthyroidism and ophthalmopathy. This clonotype showed up many times. Authors of the study amplified TCR beta CDR3 regions from RNA transcripts. First-round RT-PCR with HTBI primers amplified the TCR CDR3 region. TCRdb re-analysed the multiplex PCR reads in MiXCR, keeping a single row per CDR3 protein. This table has some 460,000 distinct CDR3 sequences, less than 20% appearing once. Trimming cost V 3 bases and J 0 bases, with 9 bases left between them. The CDR3 has 15 residues. Germline-derived CDR1 and CDR2 are MNHNS and SASEGT.

The sequence was collected from a woman aged 18 to 35 with Graves' hyperthyroidism. Sequences were obtained from blood. The chain links TRBV6-1 to TRBJ1-5; weak D call: TRBD1 (5 bases). CDR3: CASSESGYSNQPQHF. The CDR3, as DNA: TGTGCCAGCAGTGAGTCAGGGTATAGCAATCAGCCCCAGCATTTT.